Following are 26 T cell receptor beta chains from one sample sequenced in a study of shared clonotypes between healthy human individuals. Sequencing used immunoSEQ multiplex PCR; TCRdb keeps in-frame clones, though not all of them. Of fewer than 850,000 clones listed, 90% are singletons. The sequenced sample consisted of memory CD8+ T cells from PBMCs. Regarding subset: CD45RO+ cells pooled with CCR7-negative TemRA cells. Every receptor here comes from a man aged 18-30 years in good health. Some clones in this sample may be carry-over from other donors' samples.

The genes are TRBV2 and TRBJ2-1; TRBD2 might be the D (6 bases). This CDR3 is built from 16 residues. Germline V gives CDR1 SNHLY, CDR2 FYNNEI. V was pared by 2 bases and J by 6 bases, with 17 bases between. The CDR3 protein is CASSEFQRAPTNEQFF. The CDR3 coding sequence is TGTGCCAGCAGTGAATTTCAGCGGGCCCCTACCAATGAGCAGTTCTTC.

This chain uses TRBV7-3 with TRBJ1-1; D remains unclear. This CDR3 contains 18 residues. V shed 0 bases and J shed 0 bases, with 17 bases lying between them. From germline, CDR1 is SGHTA and CDR2 FQGTGA. CDR3 amino acids: CASSLTHDLRAVNTEAFF. CDR3 nucleotide sequence: TGTGCCAGCAGCTTAACCCACGACCTCCGGGCCGTGAACACTGAAGCTTTCTTT.

This clone was seen a handful of times. The sample holds other DNA sequences that translate to the same CDR3. The rearrangement joins TRBV4-3 to TRBJ1-1; D unclear. Trimming left V 1 base short and J 2 bases short, with 8 bases between. The CDR3 totals 14 residues. Germline loops: CDR1 LGHNA, CDR2 YSLEER. CDR3 sequence: CASSQVEGNTEAFF. DNA for the CDR3: TGCGCCAGCAGCCAAGTCGAGGGAAACACTGAAGCTTTCTTT.

The chain links TRBV7-6 to TRBJ2-4; D might be TRBD1 (6 bases). V lost 5 bases and J 7 bases, leaving 30 bases between the germline ends. This CDR3 spans 19 amino acids. The germline V gene has CDR1 SGHVS and CDR2 FNYEAQ. DNA for the CDR3: TGTGCCAGCAGCGCCTTATCAGGGGCGAGCACAGCATGGGGGAACATTCAGTACTTC. This encodes CASSALSGASTAWGNIQYF.

The J gene is TRBJ1-4, the V gene TRBV13; 10 bases fit TRBD1. The CDR3 has 16 residues. Germline values: CDR1 PRHDT, CDR2 FYEKMQ (reference sequence). V shed 0 bases and J 5 bases; nucleotides not matched to a gene: 3. Here the CDR3 reads CASSLGDRGRNEKLFF. CDR3 coding DNA: TGTGCCAGCAGCTTAGGAGACAGGGGGCGGAATGAAAAACTGTTTTTT.

The chain couples TRBV29-1 to TRBJ2-5; 13 bases line up with TRBD2. V dropped 4 bases and J dropped 5; count of bases not matched to a gene: 13. CDR1 and CDR2 from the germline V gene are SQVTM and ANQGSEA. The CDR3 has 17 residues. The CDR3 coding sequence is TGCAGCGTTGGCGAGGGACTAGCGGGGAGGCCCTGGGAGACCCAGTACTTC. Protein: CSVGEGLAGRPWETQYF.

In regard to this clone: Additional DNA sequences in this sample encode the identical CDR3. The chain is built from TRBV7-9 and TRBJ1-2, with D hard to call. The CDR3 is 12 amino acids. Germline loops: CDR1 SEHNR, CDR2 FQNEAQ (reference sequence). Trimming stripped 1 base from V and 4 bases from J, with 4 bases between. The CDR3 reads CASSLVSYGYTF. The CDR3, as DNA: TGTGCCAGCAGCTTAGTAAGCTATGGCTACACCTTC.

V gene TRBV29-1 combines with J gene TRBJ1-1, with TRBD1 identical over 10 bases. CDR3 length: 15 residues. Unmatched junction bases numbered 5, after V lost 2 bases and J lost 2 bases. CDR1 is SQVTM and CDR2 is ANQGSEA in the germline V gene. Written as DNA, the CDR3 is TGCAGCGTTGAACCGGGACAGGGGCCCAACACTGAAGCTTTCTTT. Protein sequence: CSVEPGQGPNTEAFF.

This chain uses TRBV7-9 with TRBJ1-4; D gene unclear. Looked up from germline, CDR1 is SEHNR and CDR2 is FQNEAQ (reference sequence). Trimming removed 5 bases at V and 3 bases at J, with 19 bases between. This CDR3 is 17 amino acids long. The CDR3 loop reads CASSQIYYGKSNEKLFF. CDR3 nucleotides: TGTGCCAGCAGCCAAATTTACTATGGGAAATCTAATGAAAAACTGTTTTTT.

The rearrangement uses TRBV7-7 and TRBJ2-2; D is perhaps TRBD1 (5 bases). V was cut by 4 bases and J by 2 bases, with 14 bases left in between. The germline gives CDR1 SSHAT, CDR2 FNYEAQ (reference sequence). The CDR3 length is 16 residues. DNA of the CDR3: TGTGCCAGCAGCTCCCCGCAGGGCATAAACACCGGGGAGCTGTTTTTT. Translation gives CASSSPQGINTGELFF.

CDR3 protein: CASRPPQVGETYNEQFF. The CDR3 nucleotides read TGCGCCAGCAGACCCCCCCAGGTGGGGGAAACCTACAATGAGCAGTTCTTC. This chain connects TRBV5-1 to TRBJ2-1, with D perhaps given as TRBD1 or TRBD2 (5 bases each). The germline V gene has CDR1 SGHRS and CDR2 YFSETQ. V was cut by 5 bases and J by 2 bases, with 20 bases left in between. This CDR3 is 17 amino acids long.

This chain links TRBV6-1 with TRBJ1-1, with D unresolved. This CDR3 spans 13 amino acids. Deletions cut 3 bases from V and 1 base from J, with 6 bases between. Germline V CDR1 and CDR2: MNHNS, SASEGT. Here the CDR3 reads CASSDGRNTEAFF. The CDR3 DNA sequence: TGTGCCAGCAGTGATGGGAGGAACACTGAAGCTTTCTTT.

This chain uses TRBV27 with TRBJ2-1; tentatively, D is TRBD2 (6 bases). The germline V gene has CDR1 MNHEY and CDR2 SMNVEV (reference sequence). CDR3 size: 13 residues. Trimming removed 5 bases at V and 6 bases at J, with 11 bases between. The CDR3 reads CASSPGLLNEQFF. Written as DNA, the CDR3 is TGTGCCAGCAGTCCGGGACTTCTCAATGAGCAGTTCTTC.

V gene TRBV27 combines with J gene TRBJ2-3; D tentatively fits TRBD1 or TRBD2 (7 bases each). Trimming cost V 11 bases and J 6 bases, with 18 bases left between them. The germline CDR1 and CDR2 sequences are MNHEY and SMNVEV (reference sequence). The CDR3 has 13 amino acids. CDR3 amino acids: CAAGRGREDTQYF. Written as DNA, the CDR3 is TGTGCCGCAGGGAGGGGGCGCGAGGATACGCAGTATTTT.

This rearrangement joins TRBV10-3 to TRBJ2-3; a possible D gene is TRBD2 (5 bases). Germline V gene lookup returns CDR1 ENHRY and CDR2 SYGVKD. The germline V and J ends were trimmed by 4 bases and 6 bases, with 14 bases remaining between them. CDR3 length: 14 residues. The CDR3 nucleotides are TGTGCCATCAGTGGCGAGGGCTGGACGGATACGCAGTATTTT. This sequence encodes CAISGEGWTDTQYF.

This clone was observed once. The chain uses TRBV6-1 and TRBJ2-7; 7 positions agree with TRBD2. J was trimmed by 7 bases and V by 3 bases; bases with no gene match: 15. Germline lookup yields CDR1 MNHNS and CDR2 SASEGT. The CDR3 runs to 16 residues. The CDR3 nucleotides read TGTGCCAGCAGTGACGGCTGGGCGGCGGGAGCGGGGGAGCAGTACTTC. Its protein is CASSDGWAAGAGEQYF.

The rearrangement uses TRBV7-2 and TRBJ2-7; D uncertain. This CDR3 spans 14 amino acids. Looked up from germline, CDR1 is SGHTA and CDR2 is FQGNSA. V gave up 5 bases and J gave up 0 bases, with 11 bases separating them. This chain's CDR3 is CASSHTLSSYEQYF. In nucleotides, the CDR3 is TGTGCCAGCAGCCACACGCTTAGCTCCTACGAGCAGTACTTC.

The rearrangement uses TRBV7-2 and TRBJ2-1; no reliable D call. Germline values: CDR1 SGHTA, CDR2 FQGNSA. The CDR3 has 16 residues. V shed 2 bases and J shed 15 bases, with 26 bases lying between them. As DNA, the CDR3 is TGTGCCAGCAGCTTAAGTAATTCGCTCTCCAGGTGGAGAGGGTTCTTC. Translation gives CASSLSNSLSRWRGFF.

J is TRBJ2-3 and V is TRBV10-3; D not certain. Germline CDR1 reads ENHRY; CDR2 reads SYGVKD. V was cut by 6 bases and J by 4 bases, with 11 bases left in between. The CDR3 totals 13 residues. CDR3 DNA: TGTGCCATCAGCTCCCTCCCCTCAGATACGCAGTATTTT. As protein: CAISSLPSDTQYF.

The rearrangement joins TRBV4-3 to TRBJ1-5; D perhaps matches TRBD1 (6 bases). Germline-derived CDR1 and CDR2 are LGHNA and YSLEER. Trimming cost V 2 bases and J 6 bases, with 14 bases left between them. CDR3 length: 15 residues. The CDR3 loop is CASSQFRGSGQPQHF. CDR3 DNA sequence: TGCGCCAGCAGCCAATTCAGGGGAAGTGGTCAGCCCCAGCATTTT.

The CDR3, as DNA: TGTGCCAGCAGTTTAGGACTAGCTGCCTACGAGCAGTACTTC. This sequence encodes CASSLGLAAYEQYF. The genes are TRBV28 and TRBJ2-7, with 8 bases identical to TRBD2. V shed 2 bases and J 2 bases; nucleotides not matched to a gene: 2. This CDR3 has 14 amino acids. Germline lookup yields CDR1 MDHEN and CDR2 SYDVKM.

This clone was detected ten times or more. The chain couples TRBV28 to TRBJ1-1; the D gene is possibly TRBD1 (6 bases). Trimming left V 6 bases short and J 1 base short, with 21 bases between. The CDR3 has 17 amino acids. Germline CDR1 reads MDHEN; CDR2 reads SYDVKM. The CDR3 region is CASRPQNFLQGNTEAFF. The CDR3, as DNA: TGTGCCAGCAGGCCACAAAATTTTCTACAGGGGAACACTGAAGCTTTCTTT.

In nucleotides, the CDR3 is TGCGCCAGCAGTGACGGGGCCACTGAAGCTTTCTTT. Its translation: CASSDGATEAFF. V and J are TRBV10-1 and TRBJ1-1; a weak D match, TRBD1 (5 bases). V was clipped by 3 bases and J by 4 bases, with 6 bases between them. This CDR3 comprises 12 residues. Germline CDR1 is WNHNN and CDR2 is SYGVQD (reference sequence).

The V and J genes are TRBV5-1 and TRBJ2-3; tentatively, D is TRBD2 (5 bases). CDR1 and CDR2 from the germline V gene are SGHRS and YFSETQ. Trimming pared 0 bases from V and 4 bases from J, leaving 9 bases between. The CDR3 is 14 residues long. The CDR3 nucleotides read TGCGCCAGCAGCTTGGCGGCGGGCCCAGATACGCAGTATTTT. Residues: CASSLAAGPDTQYF.

V gene TRBV9 combines with J gene TRBJ2-1; D gene unclear. Germline-derived CDR1 and CDR2 are SGDLS and YYNGEE. The CDR3 extends over 13 amino acids. V was cut by 0 bases and J by 8 bases, with 9 bases left in between. This CDR3 is CASSVATVDEQFF. The CDR3 bases are TGTGCCAGCAGCGTAGCAACAGTCGATGAGCAGTTCTTC.

V and J are TRBV7-3 and TRBJ2-5, with 8 nucleotides matching TRBD1. The germline gives CDR1 SGHTA, CDR2 FQGTGA. This CDR3 region has 15 residues. V shed 4 bases, J shed 5 bases, and the junction held 9 bases outside the gene matches. In nucleotides, the CDR3 is TGTGCCAGCAGCTCGACAGGGGCCACGAGGGAGACCCAGTACTTC. Protein sequence: CASSSTGATRETQYF.